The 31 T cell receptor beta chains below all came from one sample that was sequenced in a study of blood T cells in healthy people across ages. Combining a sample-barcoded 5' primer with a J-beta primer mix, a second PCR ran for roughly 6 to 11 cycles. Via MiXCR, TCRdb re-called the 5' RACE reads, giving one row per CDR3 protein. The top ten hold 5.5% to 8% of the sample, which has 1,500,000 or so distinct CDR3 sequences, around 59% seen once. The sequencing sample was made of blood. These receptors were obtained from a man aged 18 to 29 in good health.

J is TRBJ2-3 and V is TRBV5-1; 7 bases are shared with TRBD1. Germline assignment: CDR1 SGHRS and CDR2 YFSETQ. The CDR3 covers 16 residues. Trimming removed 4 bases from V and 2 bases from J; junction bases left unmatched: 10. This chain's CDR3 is CASSTRPGQNTDTQYF. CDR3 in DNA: TGCGCCAGCAGCACGCGCCCGGGACAGAACACAGATACGCAGTATTTT.

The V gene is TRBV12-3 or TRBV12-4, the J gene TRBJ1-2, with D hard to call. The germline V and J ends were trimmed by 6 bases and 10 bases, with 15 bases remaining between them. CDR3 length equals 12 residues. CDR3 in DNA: TGTGCCAGCAGCCAGATGGTGCCGGACTACACCTTC. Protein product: CASSQMVPDYTF.

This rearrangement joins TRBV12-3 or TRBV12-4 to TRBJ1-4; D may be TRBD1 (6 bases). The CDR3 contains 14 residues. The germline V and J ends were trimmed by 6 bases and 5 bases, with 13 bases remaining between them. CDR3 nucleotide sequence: TGTGCCAGCAGGTCGGGAGGGGGGAATGAAAAACTGTTTTTT. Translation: CASRSGGGNEKLFF.

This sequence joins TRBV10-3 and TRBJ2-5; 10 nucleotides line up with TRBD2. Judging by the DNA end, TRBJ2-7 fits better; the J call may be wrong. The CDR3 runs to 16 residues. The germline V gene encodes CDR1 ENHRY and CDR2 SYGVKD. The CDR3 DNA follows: TGTGCCATCAGGCCCCGGGGGACTAGCGTCGTCCACGAGCAGTACTTC. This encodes CAIRPRGTSVVHEQYF.

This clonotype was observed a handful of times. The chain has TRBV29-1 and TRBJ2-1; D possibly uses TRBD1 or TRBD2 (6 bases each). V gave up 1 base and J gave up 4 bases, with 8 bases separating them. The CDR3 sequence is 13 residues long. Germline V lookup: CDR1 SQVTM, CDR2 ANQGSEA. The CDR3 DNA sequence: TGCAGCGTTGAAGGGGGGGCTTACAATGAGCAGTTCTTC. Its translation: CSVEGGAYNEQFF.

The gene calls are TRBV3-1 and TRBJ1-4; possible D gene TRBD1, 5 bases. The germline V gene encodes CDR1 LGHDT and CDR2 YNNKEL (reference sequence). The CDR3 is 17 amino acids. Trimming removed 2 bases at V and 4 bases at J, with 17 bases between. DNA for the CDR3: TGTGCCAGCAGCCAATTTTCGTACAGGCGAAATAATGAAAAACTGTTTTTT. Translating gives CASSQFSYRRNNEKLFF.

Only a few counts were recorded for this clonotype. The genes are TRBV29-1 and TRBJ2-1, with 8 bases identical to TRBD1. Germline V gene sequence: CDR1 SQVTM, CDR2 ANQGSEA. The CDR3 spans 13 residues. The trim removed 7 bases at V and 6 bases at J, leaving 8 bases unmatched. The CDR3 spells CSAVRTGRNEQFF. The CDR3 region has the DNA TGCAGCGCTGTCAGGACAGGGCGCAATGAGCAGTTCTTC.

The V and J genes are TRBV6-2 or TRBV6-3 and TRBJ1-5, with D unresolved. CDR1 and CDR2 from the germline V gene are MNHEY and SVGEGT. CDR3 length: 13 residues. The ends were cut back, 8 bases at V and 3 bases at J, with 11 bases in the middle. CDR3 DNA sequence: TGTGCCAGCGCCCGGCAGCCCAATCAGCCCCAGCATTTT. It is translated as CASARQPNQPQHF.

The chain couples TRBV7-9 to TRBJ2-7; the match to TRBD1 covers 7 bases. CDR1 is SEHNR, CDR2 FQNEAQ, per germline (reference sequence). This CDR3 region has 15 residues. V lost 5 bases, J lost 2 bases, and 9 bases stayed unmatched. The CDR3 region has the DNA TGTGCCAGCAGCGATACGGGACAGCCGACCTACGAGCAGTACTTC. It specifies CASSDTGQPTYEQYF. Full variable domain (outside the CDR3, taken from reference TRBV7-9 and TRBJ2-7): DTGVSQNPRHKITKRGQNVTFRCDPISEHNRLYWYRQTLGQGPEFLTYFQNEAQLEKSRLLSDRFSAERPKGSFSTLEIQRTEQGDSAMYLCASSDTGQPTYEQYFGPGTRLTVT.

The CDR3 coding sequence is TGCGCCAGCAGCCAAGAACCGGGACTGGTAAACAATGAGCAGTACTTC. This gives the protein CASSQEPGLVNNEQYF. V usage is TRBV4-1 and J usage is TRBJ2-1, with D maybe TRBD2 (6 bases). The DNA matches TRBJ2-7 better at its end, which makes the J call doubtful. The CDR3 loop spans 16 amino acids. Germline V gene lookup returns CDR1 MGHRA and CDR2 YSYEKL.

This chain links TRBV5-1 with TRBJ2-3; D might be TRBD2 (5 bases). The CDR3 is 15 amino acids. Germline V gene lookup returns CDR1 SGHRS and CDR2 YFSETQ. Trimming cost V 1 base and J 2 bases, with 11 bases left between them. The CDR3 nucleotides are TGCGCCAGCAGCTTGAGCGGCCCACCCACAGATACGCAGTATTTT. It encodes CASSLSGPPTDTQYF.

The CDR3 is CASSQDWRLAGGGSTDTQYF. In nucleotides, the CDR3 is TGTGCCAGCAGCCAAGATTGGAGGCTAGCGGGAGGGGGAAGCACAGATACGCAGTATTTT. The rearrangement links TRBV4-2 to TRBJ2-3, with 12 nucleotides matching TRBD2. J gave up 0 bases and V 0 bases, and 10 bases lay outside the gene matches. CDR1 and CDR2 from the germline V gene are LGHNA and YNFKEQ. This CDR3 region has 20 residues.

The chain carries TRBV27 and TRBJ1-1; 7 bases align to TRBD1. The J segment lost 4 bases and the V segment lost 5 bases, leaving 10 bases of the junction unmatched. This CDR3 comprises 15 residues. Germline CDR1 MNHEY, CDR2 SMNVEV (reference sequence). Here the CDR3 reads CASSPPTGSATEAFF. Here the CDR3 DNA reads TGTGCCAGCAGTCCACCGACAGGGAGTGCCACTGAAGCTTTCTTT.

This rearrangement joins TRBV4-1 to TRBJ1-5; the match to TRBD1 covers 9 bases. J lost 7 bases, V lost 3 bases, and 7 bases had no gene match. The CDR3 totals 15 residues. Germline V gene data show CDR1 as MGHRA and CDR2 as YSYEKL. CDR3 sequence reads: CASSHGQGRGQPQHF. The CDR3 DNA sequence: TGCGCCAGCAGCCATGGACAGGGGAGGGGGCAGCCCCAGCATTTT.

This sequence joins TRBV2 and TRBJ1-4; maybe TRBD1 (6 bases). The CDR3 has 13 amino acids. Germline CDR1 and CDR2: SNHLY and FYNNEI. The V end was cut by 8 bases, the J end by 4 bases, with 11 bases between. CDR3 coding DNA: TGTGCCAGCCAGACAGGTTATAATGAAAAACTGTTTTTT. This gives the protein CASQTGYNEKLFF.

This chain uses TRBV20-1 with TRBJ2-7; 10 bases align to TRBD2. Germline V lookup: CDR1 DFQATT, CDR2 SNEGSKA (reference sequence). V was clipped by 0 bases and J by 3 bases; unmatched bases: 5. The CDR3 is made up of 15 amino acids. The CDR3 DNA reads TGCAGTGCTAGAGATTTAGCTAGCGGGAGCTACGAGCAGTACTTC. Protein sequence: CSARDLASGSYEQYF.

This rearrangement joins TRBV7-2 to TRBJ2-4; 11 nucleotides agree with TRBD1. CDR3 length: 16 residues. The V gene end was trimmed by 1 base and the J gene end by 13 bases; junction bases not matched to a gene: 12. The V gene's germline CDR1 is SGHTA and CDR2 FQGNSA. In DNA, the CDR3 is TGTGCCAGCAGCTTAGTATCCGGGACAGGGGGAGCGGAGCAGTACTTC. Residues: CASSLVSGTGGAEQYF.

The CDR3 DNA reads as TGCAGTGCTAGATCGCCGTTCCGTGCGACTAATGAAAAACTGTTTTTT. Protein: CSARSPFRATNEKLFF. The chain combines TRBV20-1 with TRBJ1-4; D unclear. The CDR3 contains 16 residues. The germline V gene encodes CDR1 DFQATT and CDR2 SNEGSKA (reference sequence). The germline V and J ends were trimmed by 2 bases and 2 bases, with 15 bases remaining between them.

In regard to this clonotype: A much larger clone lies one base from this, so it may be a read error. CDR3 sequence reads: CTSSSPGLADSYEQYF. The CDR3 DNA follows: TGTACCAGCAGCTCGCCGGGACTAGCGGACTCCTACGAGCAGTACTTC. V is TRBV9 and J is TRBJ2-4; TRBD2 agrees at 11 bases. TRBJ2-7 explains the end of the DNA better; the J call may be wrong. The CDR3 is 16 residues long. Looked up from germline, CDR1 is SGDLS and CDR2 is YYNGEE.

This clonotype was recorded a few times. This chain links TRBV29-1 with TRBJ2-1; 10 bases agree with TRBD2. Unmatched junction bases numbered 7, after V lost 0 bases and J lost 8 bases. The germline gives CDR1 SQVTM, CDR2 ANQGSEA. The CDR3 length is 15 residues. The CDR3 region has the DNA TGCAGCGTTGAAGATCGGAGCGGGAGGGGCGATGAGCAGTTCTTC. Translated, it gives CSVEDRSGRGDEQFF.

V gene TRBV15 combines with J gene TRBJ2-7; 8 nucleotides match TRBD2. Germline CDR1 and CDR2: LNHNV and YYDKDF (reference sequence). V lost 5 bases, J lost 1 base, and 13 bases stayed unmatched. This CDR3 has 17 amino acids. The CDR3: CATSSSRGTRASYEQYF. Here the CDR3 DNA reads TGTGCCACCAGCTCCTCTAGGGGGACTAGAGCTTCCTACGAGCAGTACTTC.

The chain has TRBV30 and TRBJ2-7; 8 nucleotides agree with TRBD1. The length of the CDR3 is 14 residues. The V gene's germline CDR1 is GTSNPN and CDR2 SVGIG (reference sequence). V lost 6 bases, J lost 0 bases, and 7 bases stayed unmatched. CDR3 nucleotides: TGTGCCTGCCCGACAGGGGAGACCTCCTACGAGCAGTACTTC. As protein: CACPTGETSYEQYF.

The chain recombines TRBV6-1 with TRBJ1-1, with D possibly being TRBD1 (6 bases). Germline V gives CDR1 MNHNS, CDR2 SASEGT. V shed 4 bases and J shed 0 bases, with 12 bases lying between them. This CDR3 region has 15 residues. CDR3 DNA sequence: TGTGCCAGCAGTGGAGGGGGATACATGAACACTGAAGCTTTCTTT. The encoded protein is CASSGGGYMNTEAFF.

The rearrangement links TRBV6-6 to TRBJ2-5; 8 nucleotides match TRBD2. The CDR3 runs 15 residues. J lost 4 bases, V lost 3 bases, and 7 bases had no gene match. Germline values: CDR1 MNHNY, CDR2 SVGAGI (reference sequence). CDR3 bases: TGTGCCAGCAGTTATGAGTTGCGGGGGGTAGAGACCCAGTACTTC. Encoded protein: CASSYELRGVETQYF.

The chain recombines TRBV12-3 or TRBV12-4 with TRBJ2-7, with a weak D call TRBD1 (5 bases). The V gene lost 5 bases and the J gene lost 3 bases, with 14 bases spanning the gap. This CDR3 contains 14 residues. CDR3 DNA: TGTGCCAGCAGTCCTGGCTACAGGAACTACGAGCAGTACTTC. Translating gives CASSPGYRNYEQYF.

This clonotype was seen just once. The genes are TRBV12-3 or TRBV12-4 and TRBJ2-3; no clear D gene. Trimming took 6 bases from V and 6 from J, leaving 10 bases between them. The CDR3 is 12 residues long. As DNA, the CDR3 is TGTGCCAGCAGATCCAGACTGGATACGCAGTATTTT. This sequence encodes CASRSRLDTQYF.

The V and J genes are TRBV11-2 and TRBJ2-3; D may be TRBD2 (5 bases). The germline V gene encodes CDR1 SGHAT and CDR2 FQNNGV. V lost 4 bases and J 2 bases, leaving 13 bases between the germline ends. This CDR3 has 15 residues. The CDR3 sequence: CASSSGEHFTDTQYF. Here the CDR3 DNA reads TGTGCCAGCAGCTCTGGGGAGCACTTCACAGATACGCAGTATTTT.

CDR3 amino acids: CASSQESGLGEQYF. CDR3 in DNA: TGTGCCAGCAGCCAAGAGAGTGGTTTAGGCGAGCAGTACTTC. This chain joins TRBV7-8 and TRBJ2-7; no clear D. Per the germline V gene, CDR1 is SGHVS and CDR2 is FQNEAQ. Trimming left V 5 bases short and J 6 bases short, with 17 bases between. The length of the CDR3 is 14 residues.

The CDR3 DNA sequence: TGCAGCGTCCAAAGGGGCGGGGAGCTGTTTTTT. This sequence encodes CSVQRGGELFF. This chain links TRBV29-1 with TRBJ2-2, with a weak D call TRBD1 (5 bases). CDR1 and CDR2 (germline): SQVTM, ANQGSEA. This CDR3 comprises 11 residues. The germline V and J ends were trimmed by 6 bases and 7 bases, with 9 bases remaining between them.

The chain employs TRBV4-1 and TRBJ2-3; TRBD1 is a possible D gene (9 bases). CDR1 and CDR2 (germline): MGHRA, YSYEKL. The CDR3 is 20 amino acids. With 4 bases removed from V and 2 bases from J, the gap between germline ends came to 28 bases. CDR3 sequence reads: CASSLHSGGTGNHATDTQYF. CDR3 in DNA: TGCGCCAGCAGCCTACACTCGGGGGGGACAGGGAACCACGCCACAGATACGCAGTATTTT.

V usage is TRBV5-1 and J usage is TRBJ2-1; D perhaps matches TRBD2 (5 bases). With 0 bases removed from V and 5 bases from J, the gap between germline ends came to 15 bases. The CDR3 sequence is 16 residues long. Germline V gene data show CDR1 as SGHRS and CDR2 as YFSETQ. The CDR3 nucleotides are TGCGCCAGCAGCTTGGCCGTGGAGGTTTCGAACAATGAGCAGTTCTTC. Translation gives CASSLAVEVSNNEQFF.